This passage covers 7 T cell receptor beta chains from one sample sequenced in a study of radiotherapy plus CTLA-4 blockade in lung cancer. Some clones are missing from TCRdb's copy, which holds only in-frame ones; the method was immunoSEQ multiplex PCR. The sample has approximately 28,000 clones; roughly 83% are singletons. The specimen was peripheral blood, collected from a patient treated with radiotherapy plus ipilimumab. The receptors were sampled from a human donor with non-small cell lung cancer that progressed on radiotherapy plus ipilimumab.

With respect to this clone: The sample has other DNA sequences that encode this CDR3 too. This chain's CDR3 is CASSLGPNYEQYF. In nucleotides, the CDR3 is TGTGCCAGCAGCTTAGGCCCAAACTACGAGCAGTACTTC. This sequence joins TRBV7-9 and TRBJ2-7; no firm D call. Trimming left V 1 base short and J 3 bases short, with 7 bases between. The CDR3 sequence is 13 residues long. Germline CDR1 is SEHNR and CDR2 is FQNEAQ (reference sequence).

The chain links TRBV7-9 to TRBJ1-1; no clear D gene. Deletions cut 8 bases from V and 8 bases from J, with 6 bases between. CDR1 is SEHNR, CDR2 FQNEAQ, per germline (reference sequence). CDR3 length: 9 residues. CDR3 amino acids: CASPGEAFF. CDR3 DNA sequence: TGTGCCAGCCCCGGGGAAGCTTTCTTT.

The J gene is TRBJ2-1, the V gene TRBV7-8, with 9 bases that match TRBD1. V trimming: 5 bases; J trimming: 6 bases; junction bases outside the gene matches: 8. This CDR3 is 15 amino acids long. CDR1 is SGHVS, CDR2 FQNEAQ, per germline. The CDR3 loop is CASSPTGGNRNEQFF. The CDR3 DNA is TGTGCCAGCAGCCCTACAGGGGGCAATCGCAATGAGCAGTTCTTC. Full variable domain (rest looked up from reference TRBV7-8 and TRBJ2-1): GAGVSQSPRYKVAKRGQDVALRCDPISGHVSLFWYQQALGQGPEFLTYFQNEAQLDKSGLPSDRFFAERPEGSVSTLKIQRTQQEDSAVYLCASSPTGGNRNEQFFGPGTRLTVL.

This clone came up a few times. V and J are TRBV5-1 and TRBJ2-7; possible D gene TRBD1, 7 bases. Germline CDR1 SGHRS, CDR2 YFSETQ. With 4 bases removed from V and 3 bases from J, the gap between germline ends came to 17 bases. This CDR3 contains 15 residues. This chain's CDR3 is CASSMEGAGHYEQYF. CDR3 sequence (DNA): TGCGCCAGCAGCATGGAGGGGGCGGGGCACTACGAGCAGTACTTC.

The V call is TRBV4-1, the J call TRBJ1-1; possible D gene TRBD1, 6 bases. Germline V lookup: CDR1 MGHRA, CDR2 YSYEKL. CDR3 length: 16 amino acids. Trimming removed 4 bases at V and 0 bases at J, with 15 bases between. The CDR3 nucleotides are TGCGCCAGCAGCCCTTCCGGAGGGGGTATGAACACTGAAGCTTTCTTT. It translates to CASSPSGGGMNTEAFF.

This clone was detected only a few times. The V and J genes are TRBV19 and TRBJ1-1; D not certain. This CDR3 has 14 residues. CDR1 is LNHDA and CDR2 is SQIVND in the germline V gene (reference sequence). V shed 1 base and J shed 2 bases, with 8 bases lying between them. The CDR3, as DNA: TGTGCCAGTAGTATAGGTGGAGCTAACACTGAAGCTTTCTTT. Translated, it gives CASSIGGANTEAFF.

The rearrangement joins TRBV7-9 to TRBJ2-1; 8 positions match TRBD2. Germline V gene data show CDR1 as SEHNR and CDR2 as FQNEAQ (reference sequence). V shed 5 bases, J shed 4 bases, and the junction held 7 bases outside the gene matches. CDR3 length: 15 residues. CDR3 loop: CASSPPQRGYNEQFF. CDR3 DNA sequence: TGTGCCAGCAGCCCCCCCCAGCGGGGGTACAATGAGCAGTTCTTC. Full variable domain (missing parts from reference TRBV7-9 and TRBJ2-1): DTGVSQNPRHKITKRGQNVTFRCDPISEHNRLYWYRQTLGQGPEFLTYFQNEAQLEKSRLLSDRFSAERPKGSFSTLEIQRTEQGDSAMYLCASSPPQRGYNEQFFGPGTRLTVL.